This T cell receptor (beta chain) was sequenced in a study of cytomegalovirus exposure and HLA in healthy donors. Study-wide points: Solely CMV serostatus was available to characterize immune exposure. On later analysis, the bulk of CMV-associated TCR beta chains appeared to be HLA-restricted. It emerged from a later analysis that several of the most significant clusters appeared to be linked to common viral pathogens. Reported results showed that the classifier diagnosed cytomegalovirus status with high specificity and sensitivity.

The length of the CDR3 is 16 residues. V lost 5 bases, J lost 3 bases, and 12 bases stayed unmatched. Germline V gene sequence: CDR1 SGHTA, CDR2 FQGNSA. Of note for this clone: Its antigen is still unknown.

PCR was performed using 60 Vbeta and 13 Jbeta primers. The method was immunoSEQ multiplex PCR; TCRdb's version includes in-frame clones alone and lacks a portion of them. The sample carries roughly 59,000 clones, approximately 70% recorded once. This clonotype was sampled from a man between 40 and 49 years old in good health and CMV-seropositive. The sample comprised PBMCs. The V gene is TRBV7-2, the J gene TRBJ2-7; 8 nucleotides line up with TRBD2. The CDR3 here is CASSQEATSGVYEQYF. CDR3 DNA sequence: TGTGCCAGCAGCCAGGAGGCCACTAGCGGAGTCTACGAGCAGTACTTC.